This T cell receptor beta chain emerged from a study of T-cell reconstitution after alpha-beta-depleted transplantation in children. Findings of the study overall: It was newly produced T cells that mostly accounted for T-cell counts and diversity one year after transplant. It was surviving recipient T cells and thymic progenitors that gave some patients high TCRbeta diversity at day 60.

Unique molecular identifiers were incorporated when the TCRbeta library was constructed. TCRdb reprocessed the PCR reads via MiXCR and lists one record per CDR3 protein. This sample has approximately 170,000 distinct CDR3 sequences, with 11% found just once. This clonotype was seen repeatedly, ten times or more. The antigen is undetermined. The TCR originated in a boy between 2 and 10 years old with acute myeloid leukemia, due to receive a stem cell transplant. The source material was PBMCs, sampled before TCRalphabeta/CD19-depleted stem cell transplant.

Here the CDR3 DNA reads TGTGCCAGCAGCGTAGGTCTAGCGGGGGGCAATGAGCAGTTCTTC. Translation gives CASSVGLAGGNEQFF. The chain carries TRBV9 and TRBJ2-1; the match to TRBD2 covers 11 bases. This CDR3 is built from 15 residues. CDR1 is SGDLS, CDR2 YYNGEE, per germline. Losses at the gene ends were 0 bases for V and 6 bases for J; bases not matched to a gene: 2.